These 24 T cell receptor beta chains came from one sample sequenced in a study of blood T cells in healthy people across ages. Then a second PCR, running about 6 to 12 cycles, was carried out with a sample-barcoded 5' primer and a J-beta primer mix. TCRdb analysed the 5' RACE reads with MiXCR anew, one entry per CDR3 protein. The top ten clones hold roughly 8.2% of a sample with more than 1.4 million distinct CDR3 sequences, around two fifths of them seen once. Sequenced input: blood. The origin of the receptors is a woman aged 18-29 years in good health.

About this clonotype itself: The junction differs from germline at one of its ends, possibly a read error. V is TRBV11-1 and J is TRBJ2-3; TRBD2 aligns across 8 bases. The germline V gene has CDR1 SGHAT and CDR2 FQDESV (reference sequence). The CDR3 is made up of 17 amino acids. The CDR3 bases are TGTGCCGGCAGCTTACCGTCGGCAGCGGGGGCGGCAGATACGCAGTATTTT. It translates to CAGSLPSAAGAADTQYF.

This clonotype was detected only a few times. The chain combines TRBV29-1 with TRBJ2-4; a weak D match, TRBD1 (6 bases). The CDR3 consists of 11 residues. Trimming took off 8 bases at V and 12 bases at J, with 17 bases between the two ends. Looked up from germline, CDR1 is SQVTM and CDR2 is ANQGSEA. This CDR3 is CSYQNGDNQYF. DNA of the CDR3: TGCAGCTACCAGAACGGGGACAATCAGTACTTC. Based on the CDR3 plus reference TRBV29-1 and TRBJ2-4, the full variable domain is SAVISQKPSRDICQRGTSLTIQCQVDSQVTMMFWYRQQPGQSLTLIATANQGSEATYESGFVIDKFPISRPNLTFSTLTVSNMSPEDSSIYLCSYQNGDNQYFGAGTRLSVL.

J is TRBJ2-1 and V is TRBV29-1; D unclear. Germline assignment: CDR1 SQVTM and CDR2 ANQGSEA. This CDR3 is 12 amino acids long. V lost 5 bases and J 13 bases, leaving 18 bases between the germline ends. The DNA of the CDR3 is TGCAGCGTTCCGGCAGGCCAAGAGACCCAGTTCTTC. Translating it yields CSVPAGQETQFF.

The chain joins TRBV27 to TRBJ2-1; the D is unclear. The CDR3 has 14 residues. V was trimmed by 5 bases and J by 4 bases, leaving 12 bases between them. Germline lookup yields CDR1 MNHEY and CDR2 SMNVEV (reference sequence). CDR3 DNA sequence: TGTGCCAGCAGTAGCCACCAATATTACAATGAGCAGTTCTTC. This gives the protein CASSSHQYYNEQFF.

V gene TRBV2 combines with J gene TRBJ2-3; 7 nucleotides align to TRBD1. The J segment lost 2 bases and the V segment lost 2 bases, leaving 10 bases of the junction unmatched. CDR1 is SNHLY and CDR2 is FYNNEI in the germline V gene. CDR3 length equals 17 residues. Here the CDR3 reads CASSELAPGQTTDTQYF. The CDR3 nucleotides read TGTGCCAGCAGTGAACTAGCTCCGGGACAGACCACAGATACGCAGTATTTT.

Remarks on this clonotype: A read error may account for a junction end that differs from germline. The chain is built from TRBV18 and TRBJ1-2, with 10 bases matching TRBD1. This CDR3 comprises 13 residues. CDR1 is KGHSH and CDR2 is LQKENI in the germline V gene. CDR3 residues: CACSPGTGDGYTF. The CDR3 DNA reads as TGTGCCTGCTCACCAGGGACAGGGGATGGCTACACCTTC.

This clonotype occurred a few times. The genes are TRBV5-5 and TRBJ2-7; 8 bases match TRBD2. The J segment lost 0 bases and the V segment lost 6 bases, leaving 11 bases of the junction unmatched. Germline CDR1 and CDR2: SGHKS and YYEKEE (reference sequence). The CDR3 consists of 16 residues. In nucleotides, the CDR3 is TGTGCCAGCACCAACCCGGCGGGGGGAGTCTCCTACGAGCAGTACTTC. Protein sequence: CASTNPAGGVSYEQYF.

About this clonotype: A much more abundant neighbour one base away suggests this may be a read error. Here the CDR3 reads CASSVGPQGNEQFF. The DNA of the CDR3 is TGCGCCAGCAGCGTGGGACCCCAGGGCAATGAGCAGTTCTTC. V usage is TRBV5-1 and J usage is TRBJ2-1, with D perhaps TRBD1 or TRBD2 (5 bases each). The CDR3 contains 14 residues. The V end was cut by 4 bases, the J end by 6 bases, with 14 bases between. Per the germline V gene, CDR1 is SGHRS and CDR2 is YFSETQ. The variable domain in full, with the rest retrieved from reference TRBV5-1 and TRBJ2-1, is KAGVTQTPRYLIKTRGQQVTLSCSPISGHRSVSWYQQTPGQGLQFLFEYFSETQRNKGNFPGRFSGRQFSNSRSEMNVSTLELGDSALYLCASSVGPQGNEQFFGPGTRLTVL.

The J gene is TRBJ1-5, the V gene TRBV6-1; no clear D. The germline CDR1 and CDR2 sequences are MNHNS and SASEGT. The CDR3 has 15 amino acids. The V end lost 4 bases, the J end lost 6 bases, and 16 bases lay between the germline ends. CDR3 coding DNA: TGTGCCAGCAGTGCCCTTATTGCAGTCCCTCAGCCCCAGCATTTT. Translated: CASSALIAVPQPQHF.

This clonotype was counted a few times. The gene calls are TRBV6-1 and TRBJ2-1; no firm D call. V gave up 6 bases and J gave up 4 bases, with 13 bases separating them. CDR1 MNHNS and CDR2 SASEGT come from the germline V gene. The CDR3 consists of 14 residues. CDR3 residues: CASSLEREYNEQFF. CDR3 nucleotides: TGTGCCAGCAGCCTAGAGAGAGAATACAATGAGCAGTTCTTC.

The chain combines TRBV6-5 with TRBJ2-1; 8 bases agree with TRBD2. CDR1 MNHEY and CDR2 SVGAGI come from the germline V gene. Trimming took 5 bases from V and 5 from J; bases not matched to a gene: 8. This CDR3 is 15 amino acids long. The CDR3 DNA is TGTGCCAGCAGTACCGCAGCGGGGGACCACAATGAGCAGTTCTTC. This codes for CASSTAAGDHNEQFF.

CDR3 loop: CATRDSSSYNEQFF. The CDR3 region has the DNA TGTGCCACCCGGGACTCGAGCTCCTACAATGAGCAGTTCTTC. The V call is TRBV2, the J call TRBJ2-1; maybe TRBD2 (6 bases). Germline V gene sequence: CDR1 SNHLY, CDR2 FYNNEI. This CDR3 is 14 amino acids long. The V and J ends lost 10 bases and 0 bases respectively, with 13 bases between them.

The chain combines TRBV5-6 with TRBJ1-5; D gene uncertain. The V end lost 3 bases, the J end lost 7 bases, and 17 bases lay between the germline ends. This CDR3 comprises 15 residues. CDR1 SGHDT and CDR2 YYEEEE come from the germline V gene. The CDR3 DNA follows: TGTGCCAGCAGCTGGGGTCAGTCAGATTGGCAGCCCCAGCATTTT. Its protein product is CASSWGQSDWQPQHF.

This clonotype was seen only a few times. V usage is TRBV5-1 and J usage is TRBJ2-3, with TRBD2 matching 9 bases. Germline lookup yields CDR1 SGHRS and CDR2 YFSETQ. V dropped 2 bases and J dropped 4; count of bases not matched to a gene: 11. This CDR3 is built from 17 residues. The CDR3 nucleotides read TGCGCCAGCAGCTTACAACAAGCGGGGGGCCGTGCAGATACGCAGTATTTT. This encodes CASSLQQAGGRADTQYF. Full variable domain (outside the CDR3, taken from reference TRBV5-1 and TRBJ2-3): KAGVTQTPRYLIKTRGQQVTLSCSPISGHRSVSWYQQTPGQGLQFLFEYFSETQRNKGNFPGRFSGRQFSNSRSEMNVSTLELGDSALYLCASSLQQAGGRADTQYFGPGTRLTVL.

The V gene is TRBV30, the J gene TRBJ2-3, with 7 positions matching TRBD2. The CDR3 is made up of 13 amino acids. J lost 2 bases, V lost 4 bases, and 3 bases had no gene match. Germline V gives CDR1 GTSNPN, CDR2 SVGIG (reference sequence). In DNA form, the CDR3 reads TGTGCCTGGACTAGCGGCCTCACAGATACGCAGTATTTT. Its protein is CAWTSGLTDTQYF.

This chain uses TRBV9 with TRBJ2-7; 9 bases map to TRBD1. The CDR3 is 16 amino acids. Germline values: CDR1 SGDLS, CDR2 YYNGEE. J was trimmed by 3 bases and V by 0 bases; bases with no gene match: 7. CDR3 loop: CASSVAPTGGLYEQYF. The DNA for the CDR3 is TGTGCCAGCAGCGTAGCTCCGACAGGGGGGCTCTACGAGCAGTACTTC.

This chain links TRBV6-5 with TRBJ2-6, with 7 bases fitting TRBD1. Germline CDR1 MNHEY, CDR2 SVGAGI. CDR3 length equals 20 residues. V was clipped by 0 bases and J by 2 bases; unmatched bases: 13. This chain's CDR3 is CASSYSTQGQVPAGANVLTF. As DNA, the CDR3 is TGTGCCAGCAGTTACTCCACCCAAGGACAGGTCCCTGCTGGGGCCAACGTCCTGACTTTC.

Regarding this clonotype: Compared with germline, one end of the junction differs, possibly owing to a read error. The chain employs TRBV20-1 and TRBJ2-1, with D unclear. This CDR3 has 13 amino acids. Germline V gene sequence: CDR1 DFQATT, CDR2 SNEGSKA (reference sequence). This chain's CDR3 is CSARKPTYNEPFF. DNA of the CDR3: TGCAGTGCCCGTAAGCCGACTTACAATGAGCCGTTCTTC.

V is TRBV7-8 and J is TRBJ1-1, with a possible D match to TRBD1 (5 bases). Between the trimmed V and J ends, which lost 8 bases and 3 bases, there was a span of 22 bases. This CDR3 is 16 amino acids long. Germline CDR1 reads SGHVS; CDR2 reads FQNEAQ. The CDR3 DNA sequence: TGTGCCAGCCTCGTGGGGCGCCCGACGGGGGACACTGAAGCTTTCTTT. Amino acids: CASLVGRPTGDTEAFF.

This sequence joins TRBV2 and TRBJ2-7, with 7 bases matching TRBD1. This CDR3 has 12 residues. CDR1 is SNHLY and CDR2 is FYNNEI in the germline V gene. V lost 10 bases to trimming and J lost 2 bases; unmatched junction nucleotides: 5. The CDR3 loop reads CATLGTAYEQYF. The CDR3 DNA reads TGTGCCACCTTAGGGACAGCCTACGAGCAGTACTTC.

The V call is TRBV7-8, the J call TRBJ2-3; tentative D call: TRBD2 (7 bases). Trimming stripped 5 bases from V and 5 bases from J, with 17 bases between. The length of the CDR3 is 15 residues. Germline CDR1 and CDR2: SGHVS and FQNEAQ. CDR3 in amino acids: CASSLGGRGIDTQYF. In DNA form, the CDR3 reads TGTGCCAGCAGCCTGGGGGGGCGGGGTATAGATACGCAGTATTTT.

This CDR3 is CASSEAVRGLETQYF. In DNA, the CDR3 is TGTGCCAGCAGTGAAGCAGTCAGGGGATTGGAGACCCAGTACTTC. The V call is TRBV6-1, the J call TRBJ2-5; possible D gene TRBD1, 6 bases. CDR3 length: 15 residues. V was trimmed by 0 bases and J by 5 bases, leaving 13 bases between them. CDR1 MNHNS and CDR2 SASEGT come from the germline V gene.

The CDR3 loop is CASSKIVGLDTQYF. CDR3 DNA sequence: TGTGCCAGCAGCAAAATAGTGGGATTAGATACGCAGTATTTT. The rearrangement joins TRBV21-1 to TRBJ2-3; the table calls TRBD2, which could not be checked here. TRBV21-1 is listed as a pseudogene. The CDR3 totals 14 residues.

This clonotype was found a few times. V gene TRBV20-1 combines with J gene TRBJ2-7; 8 bases agree with TRBD2. Germline values: CDR1 DFQATT, CDR2 SNEGSKA (reference sequence). The CDR3 loop spans 14 amino acids. V lost 3 bases to trimming and J lost 0 bases; unmatched junction nucleotides: 4. The CDR3 DNA reads TGCAGTGCTAGTGAAGGGACTAGCTCCTACGAGCAGTACTTC. This translates into CSASEGTSSYEQYF.